This T cell receptor (beta chain) stems from a study of cytomegalovirus exposure and HLA in healthy donors (dated by TCRdb to about 2017). At the level of the whole study: According to an earlier analysis of 550 to 700 of the donors, about 180 million T cells yielded roughly 110 million unique TCR beta sequences and approximately 280 Gb of sequence data. An early release covering roughly 600 HLA-typed donors comprised about 290 gigabases of sequencing data and 85 million or so unique TCR sequences. Among the roughly 400 genotyped donors, around 81% belonged to the genetic ancestry cluster associated with self-reported Caucasian donors. The study was designed to test whether signatures of past pathogen exposure could be identified by cataloging public T cell receptors. The study profiled the T cell repertoires of more than 500 subjects by immunosequencing and related them to cytomegalovirus serostatus. Besides the first cohort of under 700 subjects, a separate validation cohort made up of some 110 different subjects was used. To predict cytomegalovirus infection status, the study combined high-throughput TCR immunosequencing, statistical association of individual TCRs with disease status, and machine learning. To study patterns of TCR occurrence, a later analysis re-analyzed previously published TCR beta repertoires from around 700 donors and added high-resolution HLA genotyping. Rather than using new phenotypic data, the later analysis identified candidate immune exposures from TCR beta sequences and from how often those sequences occurred across donors. An earlier analysis of several hundred of the donors used high-throughput TCR beta sequencing to judge whether each TCR beta V gene segment behaved as functional or pseudogenic. Donor age, sex, ethnicity and CMV serostatus were compiled together with the repertoire data. A later genetic analysis took genome-wide SNP genotypes for about 60% of the roughly 670 donors and used that subset as a discovery cohort. Every discovery cohort repertoire had been produced on one sequencing platform. Class I and class II HLA loci were covered by the typing at four-digit resolution. The number of typed donors differed by locus: about 620-630 for A, B, C, DRB1 and DQB1; approximately 520 for DQA1; approximately 600 for DPA1; and approximately 450 for DPB1. Because of strong linkage in the cohort, 5 or 6 DR-DQ haplotypes were treated as single units for association and clustering. Across around 400 genotyped donors of the cohort, an average of approximately 240,000 unique TCR beta nucleotide sequences per donor were sequenced, and 15% to 20% of those sequences were non-productive.

As concerns this clone: Its binding antigen is unknown. No qualities accompany the bases; no much larger clone lies one base away.

In total, approximately 690 healthy bone marrow donors made up the cohort. At the time of sampling, all cohort members were nominally healthy, though unrecorded immune exposures were likely present. The donor was CMV seropositive and was included in the group of about 290 seropositive cohort members. A peripheral blood sample was provided by each donor, and peripheral blood mononuclear cells were used for TCR beta sequencing. The Qiagen DNeasy Blood Extraction Kit was used to extract genomic DNA from the blood cell samples. Library construction relied on the immunoSEQ multiplex PCR assay. The multiplex PCR relied on a mix of 60 forward primers for TCR Vbeta segments and 13 reverse primers for TCR Jbeta segments. A multiplex PCR assay on genomic DNA amplified the CDR3 region of rearranged TCR beta genes. The Illumina HiSeq System was used to sequence the amplified TCR beta libraries as 87-base-pair reads. The original methods were these. In a later analysis, about 80 million unique TCR beta chains were counted across the 500 to 700 repertoires, and roughly 11 million of these chains were shared by at least two donors. Raw reads were error-corrected and collapsed into unique sequences with a nearest-neighbor algorithm that merged closely related sequences to remove PCR and sequencing errors. CDR3 sequences were aligned to IMGT reference sequences to assign V, D and J gene segments. Each retained sequence needed at least a six-nucleotide match to both a V gene segment and a J gene segment. Rearrangements were called productive when the CDR3 lacked stop codons and stayed in frame with V and J; all others were non-productive. Following IMGT convention, CDR3 was defined as the stretch from the second conserved V-encoded cysteine to the conserved J-encoded phenylalanine. The earlier analysis of about 530 of the donors excluded any sequence lacking an unambiguous match to a single V gene segment. An earlier analysis of around 600 of the donors classified V segments as functional when productive rearrangements were above 56.7% and as segregating when the standard deviation between donors was above 5%. A statistical classification framework was built for diagnosing cytomegalovirus status from the catalog of TCR beta chain sequences. A later analysis assigned V and J genes by comparing TCR nucleotide sequences with IMGT/GENE-DB human TR gene sequences. In a later analysis, CDR3 sequences and most-parsimonious VDJ recombination scenarios were assigned using the TCRdist pipeline. A later analysis defined each TCR beta chain by its CDR3 amino acid sequence plus V-gene family, and excluded reads lacking a unique V-gene family. A later analysis removed roughly 590 highly shared, low-generation-probability nucleotide sequences to deal with suspected cross-contamination and a sequencing artifact. A later analysis calculated a clonal expansion index for each public chain from normalized within-repertoire ranks of inferred template counts. In a later analysis, generation probabilities were computed using a VDJ recombination model fitted to out-of-frame rearrangements, and the results were checked against IGoR. In a later analysis, TCR-TCR, TCR-HLA and TCR-CMV co-occurrence was scored with hypergeometric tests, and a repertoire-size bias correction was applied to TCR pairs. To estimate false discovery rates, a later analysis permuted the HLA or CMV assignments 20 times. In a later analysis, co-occurring TCRs were grouped using DBSCAN, with TCRdist sequence similarity added in when clustering inside HLA-allele-positive subsets. Co-occurrence clustering excluded repertoires with fewer than 30,000 or more than 120,000 public chains, plus five with anomalous nucleotide sharing. TCRdb re-hosts the immuneACCESS table, in-frame sequences only. Its copies lack some clones; in the studies checked, an unresolved V gene accounts for under half of them, and the cause for the rest is not known. The V and J calls and clone size come from that table; D and trimming were worked out from the DNA. Here the sample has roughly 250,000 clones; about four fifths occur a single time. The ten largest make up 1.5% to 2.5% of the sample.

Findings and caveats that apply to the study as a whole: The sequencing pipeline was judged likely to have produced a cluster of highly shared sequence variants as a technical artifact. According to a later genetic analysis, donors in an Asian-associated ancestry cluster had fewer N-insertions in productive TCRs than the approximately 700-donor mean. Because HLA typing was unavailable for some donors at each locus, only the typed subset was used in association tests. In a later analysis, HLA-associated TCR beta chains were found to be more clonally expanded and to have lower generation probabilities than equally common non-associated chains. Most TCR sequences were observed very rarely across donors, whereas some public TCRs were present in many individuals. A further reported finding was that TCR beta sequences accurately predicted the HLA-A and HLA-B alleles for most subjects in the first cohort. In a later analysis, 15,000 to 20,000 TCR beta sequences were associated with specific HLA alleles at a false discovery rate of 0.05. An association between a missense DCLRE1C variant and V-gene and J-gene trimming of TCR beta chains was found in a later genetic analysis and replicated in an independent cohort. Roughly uniform sequencing depth across donors was assumed in presence/absence analyses, although this assumption may not hold. A few of the identified cytomegalovirus-associated TCR beta chains were confirmed in vitro to be specific for cytomegalovirus antigens. In a later analysis, TCR association rates were found to vary across HLA loci, with the most associated TCRs seen for DRB1 alleles and the fewest for HLA-C alleles. Several of the top co-occurrence clusters appeared to be linked to parvovirus B19, influenza, CMV and Epstein-Barr virus, according to a later analysis. This cohort had only TCR beta chains sequenced, and the lack of alpha or paired-chain data limited which features could be detected. Linkage disequilibrium might explain the correlated functional status among segregating V segments, but an unknown experimental factor could not be excluded. It was suggested by the authors that the approach could potentially be generalized to other disease states and immunological phenotypes. In an earlier analysis of more than 500 of the donors, most TCR beta V segments appeared in productive rearrangements about 87% or about 30% of the time, broadly matching IMGT annotations. Seventeen rarely observed V segments, including chromosome 9 orphons, were excluded from the earlier analysis of about 600 of the donors because counts were too low. The classifier was reported to diagnose cytomegalovirus status with high specificity and sensitivity in both the original cohort and the validation cohort. A later analysis found that most CMV-associated TCR beta chains appeared HLA-restricted, with HLA associations seemingly driven largely by CMV exposure. Some IMGT-functional V segments, including TRBV6-2 and TRBV6-3, could not be told apart with the 87-base-pair reads, so those segments were excluded. The study gave a list of 150 to 200 TCR beta chains associated with cytomegalovirus. When HLA alleles, especially DR and DQ, strongly co-occurred, attributing TCR associations to individual alleles was difficult. For the cohort, immune exposure information was limited to CMV serostatus.

The CDR3 measures 14 amino acids from cysteine to phenylalanine. Just the 42-base CDR3 DNA is kept, in frame starting at base 1. Deletion took 8 bases off V and 4 bases off J, with a span of 17 bases between the germline ends. Sequences SGHTA (CDR1) and FQGTGA (CDR2) are obtained from the germline V gene. This sequence uses TRBV7-3 and TRBJ1-2; the best D guess is TRBD1, with 6 bases matching. The source of this sequence is a woman aged 35 to 49 in good health and CMV-seropositive. Sequencing input: PBMCs. The DNA sequence is as follows: TGTGCCAGCCCACTGGGGCGGGGGGCCTATGGCTACACCTTC. It is translated as CASPLGRGAYGYTF.